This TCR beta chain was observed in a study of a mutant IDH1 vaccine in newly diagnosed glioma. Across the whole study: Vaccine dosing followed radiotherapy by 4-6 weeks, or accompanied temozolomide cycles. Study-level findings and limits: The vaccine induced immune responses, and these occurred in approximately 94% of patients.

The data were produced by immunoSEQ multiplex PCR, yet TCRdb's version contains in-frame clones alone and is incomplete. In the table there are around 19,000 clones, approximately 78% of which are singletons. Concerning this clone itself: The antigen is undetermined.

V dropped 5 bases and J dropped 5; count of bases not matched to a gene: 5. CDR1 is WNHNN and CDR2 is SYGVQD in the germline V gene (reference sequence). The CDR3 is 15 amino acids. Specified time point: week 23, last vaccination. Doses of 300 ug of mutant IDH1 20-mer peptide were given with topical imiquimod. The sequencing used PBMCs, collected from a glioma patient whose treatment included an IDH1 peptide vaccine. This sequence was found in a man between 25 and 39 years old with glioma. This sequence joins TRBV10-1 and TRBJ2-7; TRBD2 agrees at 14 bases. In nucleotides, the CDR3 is TGCGCCAGCAGTCAGGGACTAGCGGGAGCCCACGAGCAGTACTTC. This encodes CASSQGLAGAHEQYF.